A single sample is the source of the 23 T cell receptor beta chains below, sequenced in a study of tumor-infiltrating lymphocytes in primary liver carcinoma. The template, about 500 ng total RNA, yielded TCR beta cDNA made with a constant-region primer. Generation of the TCR beta libraries relied on three nested multiplex PCR rounds using slightly modified ARM-PCR. For approximately 10 cycles apiece, the opening two PCR rounds ran with TRBV1-TRBV30 forward primers and a C-beta reverse primer. TCRdb reanalysed the multiplex PCR reads using MiXCR and keeps one entry per CDR3 protein. The sample shows 90,000 to 100,000 distinct CDR3 sequences, roughly 69% of them seen only once. From approximately 20-30 mg of unsorted bulk tissue, DNA and RNA were co-extracted together. Source material: liver tumor tissue from sampling region 5. Subset reported: tumor region T5, tumor centre. The receptors derive from a woman aged 55-75 years with primary liver carcinoma and hepatitis B virus infection.

Remarks on this clonotype: A read error is likely, as this CDR3 ends without the conserved phenylalanine or tryptophan. The V gene is TRBV29-1, the J gene TRBJ2-2, with 9 bases lining up with TRBD2. The CDR3 loop spans 14 amino acids. V was clipped by 4 bases and J by 5 bases; unmatched bases: 5. Germline values: CDR1 SQVTM, CDR2 ANQGSEA. CDR3 amino acids: CSVAGTSCTGELFL. The DNA of the CDR3 is TGCAGCGTTGCAGGGACTAGCTGTACCGGGGAGCTGTTTTTA.

This clonotype came up a few times. At one boundary the junction diverges from the germline segment, which might be a read error. This sequence joins TRBV14 and TRBJ1-6; perhaps TRBD1 as D (6 bases). The CDR3 covers 16 residues. Germline CDR1 reads SGHDN; CDR2 reads FVKESK. In nucleotides, the CDR3 is TGTGCCGGCAGCCAAGAAGGGGGGCGGAATAATTCACCCCTCCACTTT. Translated, it gives CAGSQEGGRNNSPLHF.

Remarks on this clonotype: One end of the junction is discordant with germline, which a read error may explain. The rearrangement joins TRBV11-2 to TRBJ2-7; D is perhaps TRBD2 (5 bases). CDR3 length equals 14 residues. CDR1 is SGHAT, CDR2 FQNNGV, per germline. The CDR3 protein is CVSSLVGVDYEQRF. CDR3 DNA sequence: TGTGTCAGCAGCTTAGTTGGGGTTGACTACGAGCAGCGCTTC.

This clonotype was seen a few times. This chain uses TRBV5-1 with TRBJ1-4, with 7 nucleotides matching TRBD1. This CDR3 has 11 residues. The germline gives CDR1 SGHRS, CDR2 YFSETQ. V lost 3 bases and J lost 11; bases outside the gene matches: 1. The CDR3 sequence is CASSSRGKLFF. DNA of the CDR3: TGCGCCAGCAGCTCCAGGGGGAAACTGTTTTTT.

Regarding this clonotype: A read error may account for a junction end that differs from germline. The rearrangement links TRBV11-2 to TRBJ2-2; TRBD2 matches 8 bases. This CDR3 contains 16 residues. CDR1 is SGHAT, CDR2 FQNNGV, per germline. The CDR3 spells CTSSLVSGRDTGEMFF. The CDR3 DNA follows: TGTACCAGCAGCCTGGTGAGCGGGAGAGACACGGGGGAGATGTTTTTT.

A word on this clonotype: A junction end diverges from the germline sequence, so it may reflect a read error. The CDR3 DNA sequence: TGTGTCAGCAGCCCCACCCAAGCGGCCGTTGGCACAGATACGCAGTATTTT. Its translation is CVSSPTQAAVGTDTQYF. V is TRBV11-3 and J is TRBJ2-3; possible D gene TRBD2, 5 bases. Germline V gene lookup returns CDR1 SGHNT and CDR2 YENEEA. CDR3 length: 17 residues. Variable domain in full (rest from reference TRBV11-3 and TRBJ2-3): EAGVVQSPRYKIIEKKQPVAFWCNPISGHNTLYWYLQNLGQGPELLIRYENEEAVDDSQLPKDRFSAERLKGVDSTLKIQPAELGDSAVYLCVSSPTQAAVGTDTQYFGPGTRLTVL.

The J gene is TRBJ2-5, the V gene TRBV28; TRBD2 matches 10 bases. J gave up 7 bases and V 2 bases, and 7 bases lay outside the gene matches. The CDR3 has 15 amino acids. Germline loops: CDR1 MDHEN, CDR2 SYDVKM. This CDR3 reads CASSLISGRARTQYF. In DNA form, the CDR3 reads TGTGCCAGCAGTTTAATAAGCGGGAGGGCGAGGACCCAGTACTTC.

Worth noting for this clonotype: One base away lies a much larger clone, so this may be a sequencing read error. J is TRBJ1-5 and V is TRBV7-6, with a weak D call TRBD1 (6 bases). There are 18 residues in the CDR3. Germline assignment: CDR1 SGHVS and CDR2 FNYEAQ. CDR3 sequence reads: CASILSPTVRGSNQPQHF. CDR3 DNA sequence: TGTGCCAGCATCTTATCTCCCACTGTCAGGGGTAGCAATCAGCCCCAGCATTTT.

There are a few counts of this clonotype. The CDR3 here is CASTTSGREAGGEQYF. CDR3 sequence (DNA): TGTGCCAGCACGACTTCTGGGCGGGAGGCAGGGGGGGAGCAGTACTTC. V usage is TRBV11-2 and J usage is TRBJ2-7; maybe TRBD2 (8 bases). V was trimmed by 7 bases and J by 7 bases, leaving 26 bases between them. Germline V gives CDR1 SGHAT, CDR2 FQNNGV. The CDR3 has 16 residues.

The chain has TRBV28 and TRBJ2-5; the D gene is possibly TRBD2 (5 bases). The CDR3 loop spans 13 amino acids. The V gene lost 5 bases and the J gene lost 1 base, with 8 bases spanning the gap. Germline-derived CDR1 and CDR2 are MDHEN and SYDVKM. CDR3 DNA: TGTGCCAGCAGTCGGGGAAGCCAAGAGACCCAGTACTTC. Protein: CASSRGSQETQYF.

V usage is TRBV30 and J usage is TRBJ1-6; 8 bases align to TRBD1. The CDR3 runs 16 residues. In germline, CDR1 is GTSNPN, CDR2 SVGIG (reference sequence). V trimming: 6 bases; J trimming: 3 bases; junction bases outside the gene matches: 10. The DNA of the CDR3 is TGTGCCTGCACCATCGCAGGGGGCTACTATAATTCACCCCTCCACTTT. It translates to CACTIAGGYYNSPLHF. Combining the CDR3 with reference TRBV30 and TRBJ1-6 gives the whole variable domain SQTIHQWPATLVQPVGSPLSLECTVEGTSNPNLYWYRQAAGRGLQLLFYSVGIGQISSEVPQNLSASRPQDRQFILSSKKLLLSDSGFYLCACTIAGGYYNSPLHFGNGTRLTVT.

With respect to this clonotype: The junction and the germline gene differ at one end; a read error may be behind it. The chain joins TRBV11-3 to TRBJ2-3; unclear D gene. Matching the DNA end better, TRBJ1-5 makes the J call doubtful. The germline CDR1 and CDR2 sequences are SGHNT and YENEEA. This CDR3 is 14 amino acids long. CDR3 DNA: TGTGCTAGCAGCCATCGGGCAGGCACAGATACGCAGCATTTT. Its translation: CASSHRAGTDTQHF.

Concerning this clonotype: A much larger clone lies one base from this, so it may be a read error. The chain carries TRBV5-4 and TRBJ2-2, with D possibly TRBD1 on 6 matching bases. Germline V gene data show CDR1 as SGHNT and CDR2 as YYREEE (reference sequence). Trimming took off 4 bases at V and 1 base at J, with 11 bases between the two ends. The CDR3 spans 15 residues. CDR3 protein: CASSRVTGNTGELFF. CDR3 sequence (DNA): TGTGCCAGCAGCCGGGTGACAGGGAACACCGGGGAGCTGTTTTTT.

This clonotype was recorded a few times. Given a much more abundant clone one base away, this may be a read error. V is TRBV29-1 and J is TRBJ1-2; 9 nucleotides align to TRBD1. Per germline, CDR1 SQVTM and CDR2 ANQGSEA. J lost 5 bases, V lost 4 bases, and 14 bases had no gene match. This CDR3 comprises 16 residues. The CDR3 region is CSVVVGTGSVVYGYTF. CDR3 sequence (DNA): TGCAGCGTTGTAGTAGGGACAGGGAGTGTTGTATATGGCTACACCTTC.

The chain uses TRBV12-2 and TRBJ2-6. TRBV12-2 is designated a pseudogene. CDR3 length equals 15 residues. CDR3 region: CASRLEGSGDNVLTF. The CDR3 nucleotides are TGTGCAAGTCGCCTAGAGGGCTCTGGGGACAACGTCCTGACTTTC.

The CDR3 reads CASSLSGTGTLNTEAFF. The CDR3 bases are TGCGCCAGCAGCTTGAGTGGGACAGGCACTTTGAACACTGAAGCTTTCTTT. The chain couples TRBV5-1 to TRBJ1-1, with 8 bases that match TRBD1. J was trimmed by 0 bases and V by 1 base; bases with no gene match: 8. CDR3 size: 17 residues. Per the germline V gene, CDR1 is SGHRS and CDR2 is YFSETQ. The variable domain in full, completed from reference TRBV5-1 and TRBJ1-1, reads KAGVTQTPRYLIKTRGQQVTLSCSPISGHRSVSWYQQTPGQGLQFLFEYFSETQRNKGNFPGRFSGRQFSNSRSEMNVSTLELGDSALYLCASSLSGTGTLNTEAFFGQGTRLTVV.

The gene calls are TRBV11-1 and TRBJ2-7, with D perhaps given as TRBD1 or TRBD2 (6 bases each). This CDR3 contains 15 residues. The V gene's germline CDR1 is SGHAT and CDR2 FQDESV (reference sequence). This chain's CDR3 is CASSPRTAGLREQYV. The CDR3 coding sequence is TGTGCCAGTAGCCCTCGGACAGCAGGACTACGCGAGCAGTATGTC.

Of note for this clonotype: A much larger clone lies one base from this, so it may be a read error. CDR3 coding DNA: TGCAGCGTTGTAGAGGGGGCCAATAACATTCAGTACTTC. This codes for CSVVEGANNIQYF. This rearrangement joins TRBV29-1 to TRBJ2-4; TRBD1 agrees at 7 bases. Germline assignment: CDR1 SQVTM and CDR2 ANQGSEA. The CDR3 covers 13 residues. Full variable domain (remainder filled in from reference TRBV29-1 and TRBJ2-4): SAVISQKPSRDICQRGTSLTIQCQVDSQVTMMFWYRQQPGQSLTLIATANQGSEATYESGFVIDKFPISRPNLTFSTLTVSNMSPEDSSIYLCSVVEGANNIQYFGAGTRLSVL.

The rearrangement links TRBV7-9 to TRBJ2-2, with D possibly being TRBD1 (5 bases). The CDR3 extends over 13 amino acids. Trimming cost V 8 bases and J 4 bases, with 11 bases left between them. Germline-derived CDR1 and CDR2 are SEHNR and FQNEAQ (reference sequence). CDR3 sequence: CASEAGRTGELFF. In nucleotides, the CDR3 is TGTGCCAGCGAGGCAGGGCGCACCGGGGAGCTGTTTTTT.

On this clonotype itself: One end of the junction varies from germline; a read error may be responsible. The chain is built from TRBV6-5 and TRBJ1-5; no firm D call. CDR1 is MNHEY, CDR2 SVGAGI, per germline. There are 13 residues in the CDR3. The CDR3 nucleotides are TGCGCCAGCAGATACGGGCTAAATCAGCCCCAGCATTTT. This sequence encodes CASRYGLNQPQHF.

This clonotype was observed a handful of times. V usage is TRBV6-2 or TRBV6-3 and J usage is TRBJ1-5; possible D gene TRBD1, 5 bases. Germline V gene data show CDR1 as MNHEY and CDR2 as SVGEGT. This CDR3 is built from 14 residues. With 8 bases removed from V and 2 bases from J, the gap between germline ends came to 13 bases. Written as DNA, the CDR3 is TGTGCCAGCCACTGGGGAGGGGGCAATCAGCCCCAGCATTTT. Translated: CASHWGGGNQPQHF.

On this clonotype itself: At one end the junction does not follow the germline gene, possibly because of a read error. The chain has TRBV7-3 and TRBJ2-2; 8 bases align to TRBD2. The CDR3 is made up of 15 amino acids. Germline lookup yields CDR1 SGHTA and CDR2 FQGTGA. The CDR3 DNA reads as TGTGTCAGCAGCCAGAGCGGGGGGAACACCGGGGAGCTGTTTTTT. Translating it yields CVSSQSGGNTGELFF.

Concerning this clonotype: A much larger clone sits a single nucleotide away, making a read error possible. The genes are TRBV5-8 and TRBJ1-4, with D perhaps TRBD1 (5 bases). The CDR3 runs to 15 residues. CDR1 and CDR2 from the germline V gene are SGHTS and YDEGEE. CDR3 sequence reads: CASSLAGGVGEKLLF. The CDR3 nucleotides read TGTGCCAGCAGCTTGGCCGGGGGGGTCGGTGAAAAACTGCTTTTT.